These 14 T cell receptor beta chains were sequenced from one sample in a study of early T cells in non-severe SARS-CoV-2 infection. TCRdb re-called the 5' RACE reads through MiXCR, storing one row per CDR3 protein. This sample has nearly 55,000 distinct CDR3 sequences; about 7.7% occur once, and the top ten carry about 10%. The sequencing here drew on whole blood, taken at baseline. Receptor source: an adult who was a healthcare worker with PCR-confirmed SARS-CoV-2 infection or an uninfected control (not recorded which).

There are many counts of this clonotype. This sequence joins TRBV25-1 and TRBJ2-1; TRBD2 aligns across 13 bases. This CDR3 comprises 18 residues. The germline V gene has CDR1 MGHDK and CDR2 SYGVNS. J gave up 6 bases and V 2 bases, and 10 bases lay outside the gene matches. In nucleotides, the CDR3 is TGTGCCAGCAGTGAAGGTGGACTAGCGGGAGTTAGGGGCAATGAGCAGTTCTTC. This translates into CASSEGGLAGVRGNEQFF. The variable domain in full, with the rest retrieved from reference TRBV25-1 and TRBJ2-1, is EADIYQTPRYLVIGTGKKITLECSQTMGHDKMYWYQQDPGMELHLIHYSYGVNSTEKGDLSSESTVSRIRTEHFPLTLESARPSHTSQYLCASSEGGLAGVRGNEQFFGPGTRLTVL.

A few counts support this clonotype. The rearrangement joins TRBV6-6 to TRBJ2-7; maybe TRBD1 (7 bases). The germline V gene encodes CDR1 MNHNY and CDR2 SVGAGI (reference sequence). This CDR3 is built from 17 residues. The germline V and J ends were trimmed by 4 bases and 3 bases, with 22 bases remaining between them. The CDR3 loop reads CASSWGWGDSRDYEQYF. The CDR3 coding sequence is TGTGCCAGCAGTTGGGGCTGGGGGGACAGTAGGGACTACGAGCAGTACTTC.

This clonotype occurred many times. The V gene is TRBV13, the J gene TRBJ1-2; tentatively, D is TRBD1 (6 bases). This CDR3 is built from 14 residues. The V gene lost 3 bases and the J gene lost 5 bases, with 13 bases spanning the gap. Looked up from germline, CDR1 is PRHDT and CDR2 is FYEKMQ (reference sequence). This chain's CDR3 is CASSFGDRLYGYTF. Written as DNA, the CDR3 is TGTGCCAGCAGCTTTGGCGACAGGCTTTATGGCTACACCTTC.

This clonotype was seen repeatedly, ten times or more. The chain carries TRBV12-3 or TRBV12-4 and TRBJ2-7, with 8 bases aligning to TRBD1. The V and J ends lost 2 bases and 6 bases, in that order; junction bases with no gene match: 9. The CDR3 has 15 residues. The CDR3 protein is CASSLLAGGSFEQYF. The CDR3, as DNA: TGTGCCAGCAGTTTACTTGCAGGGGGCTCGTTCGAGCAGTACTTC.

The genes are TRBV6-6 and TRBJ2-3, with D uncertain. The V and J ends lost 5 bases and 1 base respectively, with 10 bases between them. The length of the CDR3 is 14 residues. Per germline, CDR1 MNHNY and CDR2 SVGAGI (reference sequence). The CDR3 loop is CASSVSPRTDTQYF. DNA for the CDR3: TGTGCCAGCAGTGTAAGCCCTCGCACAGATACGCAGTATTTT.

The chain combines TRBV30 with TRBJ2-7; 7 bases align to TRBD2. Trimming at V came to 5 bases and at J to 6 bases, leaving 10 bases not matched to a gene. Germline CDR1 GTSNPN, CDR2 SVGIG (reference sequence). CDR3 size: 13 residues. The CDR3 sequence is CAWGTAGVGEQYF. As DNA, the CDR3 is TGTGCCTGGGGTACGGCGGGAGTAGGCGAGCAGTACTTC.

This clonotype was counted a few times. The chain is built from TRBV28 and TRBJ2-7; D ambiguous. The V and J ends lost 2 bases and 1 base respectively, with 12 bases between them. The CDR3 consists of 15 residues. Germline CDR1 is MDHEN and CDR2 is SYDVKM. CDR3 in DNA: TGTGCCAGCAGTTTACCTAGTCCGGGTTCCTACGAGCAGTACTTC. Translating gives CASSLPSPGSYEQYF.

The sample holds a few counts of this clonotype. The chain employs TRBV9 and TRBJ2-3; 10 bases agree with TRBD2. This CDR3 has 17 amino acids. J lost 2 bases, V lost 0 bases, and 6 bases had no gene match. In germline, CDR1 is SGDLS, CDR2 YYNGEE. DNA for the CDR3: TGTGCCAGCAGCGTAGTGGCTAGCGGGAGTTTCACAGATACGCAGTATTTT. It codes for CASSVVASGSFTDTQYF. The entire variable domain, with the rest obtained from reference TRBV9 and TRBJ2-3, is as follows: DSGVTQTPKHLITATGQRVTLRCSPRSGDLSVYWYQQSLDQGLQFLIQYYNGEERAKGNILERFSAQQFPDLHSELNLSSLELGDSALYFCASSVVASGSFTDTQYFGPGTRLTVL.

This sequence joins TRBV25-1 and TRBJ2-1, with 13 bases matching TRBD2. The CDR3 contains 16 residues. The ends lost 1 base at V and 8 bases at J; junction bases unmatched: 5. Per the germline V gene, CDR1 is MGHDK and CDR2 is SYGVNS. The CDR3 DNA follows: TGTGCCAGCAGTGAATCCGGGACTAGCGGGAACCATGAGCAGTTCTTC. Translation: CASSESGTSGNHEQFF.

V gene TRBV18 combines with J gene TRBJ1-5, with D possibly being TRBD1 (6 bases). The V end lost 6 bases, the J end lost 3 bases, and 12 bases lay between the germline ends. Looked up from germline, CDR1 is KGHSH and CDR2 is LQKENI. The CDR3 totals 14 residues. This CDR3 reads CASSGGGSNQPQHF. CDR3 nucleotide sequence: TGTGCCAGCTCGGGGGGCGGCTCCAATCAGCCCCAGCATTTT.

There are many counts of this clonotype. V gene TRBV27 combines with J gene TRBJ1-6, with D tentatively TRBD1 (5 bases). The CDR3 has 15 amino acids. CDR1 and CDR2 from the germline V gene are MNHEY and SMNVEV (reference sequence). Trimming removed 5 bases at V and 6 bases at J, with 14 bases between. The CDR3 reads CASSHSRQINSPLHF. Here the CDR3 DNA reads TGTGCCAGCAGTCATAGTCGACAGATTAATTCACCCCTCCACTTT.

The chain recombines TRBV7-6 with TRBJ2-7; D gene uncertain. Germline V CDR1 and CDR2: SGHVS, FNYEAQ. The CDR3 runs to 14 residues. Trimming stripped 1 base from V and 0 bases from J, with 7 bases between. In DNA form, the CDR3 reads TGTGCCAGCAGCTTAGAGGCCTCCTCCTACGAGCAGTACTTC. Protein product: CASSLEASSYEQYF.

A few counts support this clonotype. V usage is TRBV29-1 and J usage is TRBJ1-1; D might be TRBD1 (5 bases). Trimming left V 2 bases short and J 1 base short, with 8 bases between. The germline V gene encodes CDR1 SQVTM and CDR2 ANQGSEA. This CDR3 spans 13 amino acids. CDR3 coding DNA: TGCAGCGTTGAAAAGGGGACGAACACTGAAGCTTTCTTT. Translated, it gives CSVEKGTNTEAFF.

The gene calls are TRBV29-1 and TRBJ2-3; D may be TRBD2 (5 bases). Germline-derived CDR1 and CDR2 are SQVTM and ANQGSEA. Trimming took off 4 bases at V and 1 base at J, with 9 bases between the two ends. This CDR3 is 13 amino acids long. CDR3 bases: TGCAGCGTTGCAGCGAGGGGCACAGATACGCAGTATTTT. This gives the protein CSVAARGTDTQYF.